Included here is one TCR beta chain sequence, with context. What it binds is unknown. CDR3 length: 18 residues. V lost 3 bases and J lost 0; bases outside the gene matches: 12. Germline V CDR1 and CDR2: ENHRY, SYGVKD. These data belong to a study of T cells in tuberculosis. Study summary: IGRA-negative adolescents, IGRA-positive adolescents with latent tuberculosis and adults with active tuberculosis formed this South African cohort. Regarding the study as a whole: GMM-specific TCRs were nearer to active tuberculosis alpha repertoires, suggesting expansion.

The table came from immunoSEQ multiplex PCR; TCRdb's copy has only in-frame clones and leaves some out. This table holds tens of thousands of clones, over 90% found once. The chain employs TRBV10-3 and TRBJ2-7, with 9 bases identical to TRBD2. This sequence was found in a donor aged 10-35 years with latent tuberculosis or without tuberculosis infection. Material: PBMCs. The CDR3 DNA is TGTGCCATCAGTGATTTCGGCGGGGGGGCTATAATCTCCTACGAGCAGTACTTC. Translated: CAISDFGGGAIISYEQYF.